Following are 18 T cell receptor beta chains from one sample sequenced in a study of blood T cell repertoires in COVID-19. Some clones are missing from TCRdb's copy, which holds only in-frame ones; the method was immunoSEQ multiplex PCR. This table has about 480,000 clones, roughly 90% appearing once. Sequencing used PBMCs or T cells enriched from blood (not recorded which). These receptors came from a woman in her 40s who had recovered from COVID-19.

The chain employs TRBV11-3 and TRBJ1-2, with a possible D match to TRBD1 (6 bases). The V end was cut by 1 base, the J end by 8 bases, with 14 bases between. The V gene's germline CDR1 is SGHNT and CDR2 YENEEA. CDR3 length equals 14 residues. CDR3 nucleotide sequence: TGTGCCAGCAGCTTAGGTTCGGGGGGGCAAGGCTACACCTTC. Its protein product is CASSLGSGGQGYTF.

The rearrangement uses TRBV4-2 and TRBJ2-7; D is perhaps TRBD1 (5 bases). Trimming took 0 bases from V and 2 from J, leaving 11 bases between them. Germline values: CDR1 LGHNA, CDR2 YNFKEQ. This CDR3 is 15 amino acids long. The CDR3 DNA reads TGTGCCAGCAGCCAAGATTTGCCAGGGCCCTACGAGCAGTACTTC. It encodes CASSQDLPGPYEQYF.

The chain is built from TRBV7-6 and TRBJ2-1, with 8 bases aligning to TRBD2. Germline V CDR1 and CDR2: SGHVS, FNYEAQ. The CDR3 contains 15 residues. The V gene end was trimmed by 5 bases and the J gene end by 10 bases; junction bases not matched to a gene: 13. Here the CDR3 DNA reads TGTGCCAGCAGCGAGATTAGCGGGGCACTTGGAGAGCAGTTCTTC. Protein: CASSEISGALGEQFF.

As DNA, the CDR3 is TGTGCCAGCAGCTCCCCTGTAAGCGGGAGGGATAACAATGAGCAGTTCTTC. This sequence encodes CASSSPVSGRDNNEQFF. The chain employs TRBV5-4 and TRBJ2-1, with TRBD2 matching over 10 bases. Germline trimming cut 3 bases from V and 5 bases from J; bases unmatched to any gene: 11. CDR1 is SGHNT and CDR2 is YYREEE in the germline V gene (reference sequence). The CDR3 has 17 residues.

Regarding this clone: This sample includes further DNA sequences coding for the same CDR3. This sequence joins TRBV15 and TRBJ1-1, with TRBD1 matching 10 bases. The CDR3 contains 15 residues. Germline CDR1 LNHNV, CDR2 YYDKDF (reference sequence). V gave up 3 bases and J gave up 4 bases; unmatched junction bases: 5. CDR3 amino acids: CATSRGGQGGTEAFF. CDR3 in DNA: TGTGCCACCAGCAGGGGAGGACAGGGGGGCACTGAAGCTTTCTTT.

This clone was detected once. The V and J genes are TRBV29-1 and TRBJ2-7; weak D call: TRBD1 (7 bases). Trimming took off 7 bases at V and 6 bases at J, with 13 bases between the two ends. The CDR3 is made up of 11 amino acids. Germline loops: CDR1 SQVTM, CDR2 ANQGSEA. This CDR3 is CSGGTVGEQYF. CDR3 nucleotide sequence: TGCAGCGGCGGGACAGTGGGCGAGCAGTACTTC.

This sequence joins TRBV29-1 and TRBJ1-1; TRBD1 is a possible D gene (5 bases). This CDR3 contains 11 residues. Germline CDR1 is SQVTM and CDR2 is ANQGSEA. V was pared by 4 bases and J by 6 bases, with 9 bases between. In DNA form, the CDR3 reads TGCAGCGTTGTAGGGGCGGCTGAAGCTTTCTTT. It encodes CSVVGAAEAFF.

The J gene is TRBJ1-1, the V gene TRBV6-2 or TRBV6-3; 11 nucleotides align to TRBD1. The CDR3 is 19 residues long. V dropped 2 bases and J dropped 1; count of bases not matched to a gene: 12. The germline gives CDR1 MNHEY, CDR2 SVGEGT. CDR3 nucleotide sequence: TGTGCCAGCAGTTACGATCTTAAGGACAGGGGGCGTTGGAACACTGAAGCTTTCTTT. This codes for CASSYDLKDRGRWNTEAFF.

This rearrangement joins TRBV19 to TRBJ2-3; 14 bases are a match to TRBD2. Trimming took 4 bases from V and 3 from J; bases not matched to a gene: 3. The CDR3 runs to 16 residues. Looked up from germline, CDR1 is LNHDA and CDR2 is SQIVND (reference sequence). The CDR3, as DNA: TGTGCCAGTAGTAGAAGACTAGCGGGAGGGACAGATACGCAGTATTTT. The encoded protein is CASSRRLAGGTDTQYF.

The chain recombines TRBV15 with TRBJ1-5, with D unclear. Germline V CDR1 and CDR2: LNHNV, YYDKDF (reference sequence). V was clipped by 2 bases and J by 4 bases, with 3 bases between them. The CDR3 covers 12 residues. The CDR3 DNA reads TGTGCCACCAGCAGACGGAATCAGCCCCAGCATTTT. As protein: CATSRRNQPQHF.

This clone turned up a few times. This chain uses TRBV11-2 with TRBJ1-4; tentatively, D is TRBD1 (5 bases). The CDR3 runs 15 residues. CDR1 is SGHAT and CDR2 is FQNNGV in the germline V gene. Trimming removed 5 bases at V and 5 bases at J, with 15 bases between. The CDR3 DNA reads TGTGCCAGCAGCCAGACAGCCTTTGAAAATGAAAAACTGTTTTTT. Translating gives CASSQTAFENEKLFF.

The chain links TRBV19 to TRBJ2-7; 8 positions agree with TRBD1. This CDR3 comprises 15 residues. Losses at the gene ends were 1 base for V and 2 bases for J; bases not matched to a gene: 4. Germline V gene sequence: CDR1 LNHDA, CDR2 SQIVND (reference sequence). The CDR3: CASSIVGQGAYEQYF. CDR3 bases: TGTGCCAGTAGTATAGTTGGACAGGGTGCCTACGAGCAGTACTTC.

In its sample, this clone was seen a few times. The J gene is TRBJ2-2, the V gene TRBV6-1; the D gene is possibly TRBD2 (6 bases). The CDR3 consists of 17 residues. Germline-derived CDR1 and CDR2 are MNHNS and SASEGT. Trimming left V 1 base short and J 4 bases short, with 16 bases between. The CDR3 coding sequence is TGTGCCAGCAGTGAAGGGGATTGGAGGGTAGGCACCGGGGAGCTGTTTTTT. Translation: CASSEGDWRVGTGELFF.

The chain is built from TRBV4-1 and TRBJ1-2; no definite D call. CDR1 and CDR2 (germline): MGHRA, YSYEKL. V was cut by 5 bases and J by 0 bases, with 10 bases left in between. This CDR3 contains 14 residues. The CDR3 sequence: CASSYYTANYGYTF. Here the CDR3 DNA reads TGCGCCAGCAGCTATTATACAGCTAACTATGGCTACACCTTC.

This chain uses TRBV6-5 with TRBJ2-1; TRBD1 matches 8 bases. Germline CDR1 MNHEY, CDR2 SVGAGI. The CDR3 consists of 14 residues. J was trimmed by 4 bases and V by 2 bases; bases with no gene match: 1. CDR3 sequence reads: CASSYGTGYNEQFF. The CDR3, as DNA: TGTGCCAGCAGTTACGGGACAGGATACAATGAGCAGTTCTTC.

The chain carries TRBV18 and TRBJ2-5, with D uncertain. Deletions cut 2 bases from V and 2 bases from J, with 9 bases between. This CDR3 has 14 amino acids. Germline V gene data show CDR1 as KGHSH and CDR2 as LQKENI. The CDR3: CASSPGRSQETQYF. The DNA of the CDR3 is TGTGCCAGCTCACCAGGGCGTTCACAAGAGACCCAGTACTTC.

This clone came up once. V gene TRBV11-2 combines with J gene TRBJ1-2, with D unclear. Trimming pared 1 base from V and 4 bases from J, leaving 19 bases between. The CDR3 covers 17 residues. Germline CDR1 is SGHAT and CDR2 is FQNNGV. The CDR3 region has the DNA TGTGCCAGCAGCTTAGGAGGGCACCTTGGTGGCCTCTATGGCTACACCTTC. Residues: CASSLGGHLGGLYGYTF.

The genes are TRBV7-2 and TRBJ2-1; TRBD1 matches at 7 bases. The CDR3 has 13 residues. Germline lookup yields CDR1 SGHTA and CDR2 FQGNSA. V shed 9 bases, J shed 4 bases, and the junction held 6 bases outside the gene matches. The CDR3 region has the DNA TGTGCCAGTGTCGGGACAGAATACAATGAGCAGTTCTTC. Translating it yields CASVGTEYNEQFF.